This T cell receptor beta chain was recorded in a study of blood T cell repertoires in COVID-19. Germline assignment: CDR1 SQVTM and CDR2 ANQGSEA. V lost 2 bases and J lost 1, with 5 bases in between. This CDR3 has 12 residues. The authors' processing: Estimation of nucleated cell counts was performed using reference gene primer amplification. Libraries were prepared by immunoSEQ multiplex PCR; TCRdb keeps only in-frame clonotypes and omits some of them. The V and J calls and clone size were taken over from that table, and D and trimming were inferred from the DNA. The sample records under 200,000 clones, roughly 87% being singletons.

This rearrangement joins TRBV29-1 to TRBJ1-2; D remains ambiguous. Sequenced material: peripheral blood. This clonotype originated in a man in his sixties with active or convalescent COVID-19. In DNA, the CDR3 is TGCAGCGTTGAATCCGGTAACTATGGCTACACCTTC. Translation: CSVESGNYGYTF. Variable domain in full (rest from reference TRBV29-1 and TRBJ1-2): SAVISQKPSRDICQRGTSLTIQCQVDSQVTMMFWYRQQPGQSLTLIATANQGSEATYESGFVIDKFPISRPNLTFSTLTVSNMSPEDSSIYLCSVESGNYGYTFGSGTRLTVV.